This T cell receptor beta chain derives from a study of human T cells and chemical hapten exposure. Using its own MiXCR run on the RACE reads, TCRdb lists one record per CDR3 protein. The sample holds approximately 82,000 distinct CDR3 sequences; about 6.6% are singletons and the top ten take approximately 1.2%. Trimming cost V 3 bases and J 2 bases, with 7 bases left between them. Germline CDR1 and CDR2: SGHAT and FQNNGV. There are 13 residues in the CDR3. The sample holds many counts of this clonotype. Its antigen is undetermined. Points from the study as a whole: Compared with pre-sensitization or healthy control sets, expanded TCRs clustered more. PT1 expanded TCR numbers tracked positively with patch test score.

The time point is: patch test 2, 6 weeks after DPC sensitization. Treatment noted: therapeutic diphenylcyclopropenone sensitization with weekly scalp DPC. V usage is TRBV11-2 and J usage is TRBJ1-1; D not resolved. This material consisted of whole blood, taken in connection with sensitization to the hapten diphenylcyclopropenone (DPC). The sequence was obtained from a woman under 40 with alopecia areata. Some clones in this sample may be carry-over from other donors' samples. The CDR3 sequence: CASSFLENTEAFF. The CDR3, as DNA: TGTGCCAGCAGCTTTTTGGAAAACACTGAAGCTTTCTTT.